The 2 T cell receptor beta chains listed next were all sequenced from one sample in a study of OX40 agonist ivuxolimab in advanced cancers. TCRdb keeps only in-frame clones here, not all; method: immunoSEQ multiplex PCR. Seen here are about 46,000 clones, roughly 86% observed once, and the top ten hold around 3.3%. This specimen was CD4+ or CD8+ T cells sorted from blood, taken in a trial of the OX40 agonist ivuxolimab. The receptors were gathered from an adult with an advanced solid tumor such as melanoma, head and neck, liver or kidney cancer.

V gene TRBV6-1 combines with J gene TRBJ2-1, with 16 bases lining up with TRBD2. This CDR3 has 18 residues. Germline V lookup: CDR1 MNHNS, CDR2 SASEGT. With V trimmed by 2 bases and J by 11 bases, 12 bases remained unmatched. CDR3 loop: CASSEFKQGLAGGVKQFF. DNA of the CDR3: TGTGCCAGCAGTGAATTCAAACAGGGACTAGCGGGAGGGGTTAAGCAGTTCTTC.

This rearrangement joins TRBV19 to TRBJ2-5; tentative D call: TRBD1 (6 bases). This CDR3 comprises 13 residues. Germline values: CDR1 LNHDA, CDR2 SQIVND (reference sequence). Trimming stripped 8 bases from V and 3 bases from J, with 13 bases between. The CDR3 DNA reads as TGTGCCAGTCGCGGACAGAAAAAAGAGACCCAGTACTTC. Translating gives CASRGQKKETQYF.